These 13 T cell receptor beta chains were all obtained from the same sample, sequenced in a study of cytotoxic CD8 clonotypes in ibrutinib-treated CLL. Some clones are missing from TCRdb's copy, which holds only in-frame ones; the method was immunoSEQ multiplex PCR. This sample has approximately 25,000 clones, with around two thirds found just once. The sequences come from PBMCs, collected at disease progression, from a patient treated with ibrutinib. Receptors were obtained from a human donor with chronic lymphocytic leukemia.

The chain is built from TRBV4-1 and TRBJ2-6; the D gene is possibly TRBD1 (5 bases). V was clipped by 4 bases and J by 0 bases, with 19 bases between them. The CDR3 is made up of 19 amino acids. Per germline, CDR1 MGHRA and CDR2 YSYEKL. As DNA, the CDR3 is TGCGCCAGCAGCCGGACAATGGTGTATCAGGTCTCTGGGGCCAACGTCCTGACTTTC. Translated, it gives CASSRTMVYQVSGANVLTF.

V usage is TRBV27 and J usage is TRBJ1-2, with TRBD1 as a possible D gene (6 bases). Trimming took off 5 bases at V and 5 bases at J, with 18 bases between the two ends. From germline, CDR1 is MNHEY and CDR2 SMNVEV (reference sequence). The CDR3 consists of 15 residues. This CDR3 is CASSPTMGAFYGYTF. The CDR3 DNA is TGTGCCAGCAGTCCAACAATGGGGGCGTTTTATGGCTACACCTTC.

The chain uses TRBV6-6 and TRBJ2-2; D tentatively fits TRBD1 or TRBD2 (5 bases each). CDR1 and CDR2 from the germline V gene are MNHNY and SVGAGI (reference sequence). This CDR3 spans 12 amino acids. The V end was cut by 6 bases, the J end by 6 bases, with 8 bases between. The CDR3 DNA reads TGTGCCAGCAGCCCGGGACCCGGGGAGCTGTTTTTT. Translating gives CASSPGPGELFF.

V gene TRBV11-2 combines with J gene TRBJ2-1, with 7 nucleotides matching TRBD1. The CDR3 runs 12 residues. V was pared by 4 bases and J by 7 bases, with 1 base of the junction left unmatched. CDR1 is SGHAT and CDR2 is FQNNGV in the germline V gene. The CDR3 here is CASSSRGNEQFF. CDR3 in DNA: TGTGCCAGCAGCTCCAGGGGGAATGAGCAGTTCTTC.

This chain uses TRBV12-5 with TRBJ1-1; no clear D gene. This CDR3 has 15 amino acids. The germline V gene encodes CDR1 LGHNT and CDR2 FRNRAP. Trimming pared 3 bases from V and 3 bases from J, leaving 14 bases between. The CDR3 region is CASGFLPNRDTEAFF. Here the CDR3 DNA reads TGTGCTAGTGGTTTCCTCCCCAACAGAGACACTGAAGCTTTCTTT.

This clone has a handful of counts. The rearrangement links TRBV7-9 to TRBJ1-1; tentative D call: TRBD1 (6 bases). This CDR3 has 14 residues. V lost 2 bases and J 0 bases, leaving 7 bases between the germline ends. Germline V gives CDR1 SEHNR, CDR2 FQNEAQ (reference sequence). The CDR3 DNA reads as TGTGCCAGCAGCTTACAGGGGCTGAACACTGAAGCTTTCTTT. This codes for CASSLQGLNTEAFF.

The CDR3, as DNA: TGTGCCAGCTCACCCACCGGGGATCAGCCCCAGCATTTT. Its translation: CASSPTGDQPQHF. The chain is built from TRBV18 and TRBJ1-5; D is unclear. Germline values: CDR1 KGHSH, CDR2 LQKENI. V lost 3 bases, J lost 5 bases, and 8 bases lay in between. The CDR3 spans 13 residues.

The J gene is TRBJ1-3, the V gene TRBV7-9, with D possibly matching TRBD1 (6 bases). Looked up from germline, CDR1 is SEHNR and CDR2 is FQNEAQ (reference sequence). The CDR3 loop spans 14 amino acids. V was clipped by 5 bases and J by 2 bases, with 10 bases between them. CDR3 in DNA: TGTGCCAGCAGCCAGGAGGGGGCTGGAAACACCATATATTTT. Amino acids: CASSQEGAGNTIYF.

The chain joins TRBV5-1 to TRBJ2-2; D gene uncertain. Germline V CDR1 and CDR2: SGHRS, YFSETQ. The CDR3 extends over 15 amino acids. The germline V and J ends were trimmed by 0 bases and 6 bases, with 12 bases remaining between them. The CDR3 coding sequence is TGCGCCAGCAGCTTGGATGCTGGTGTAGCCGGGGAGCTGTTTTTT. Translation: CASSLDAGVAGELFF.

This chain connects TRBV9 to TRBJ1-4; 9 nucleotides agree with TRBD1. The V segment lost 3 bases and the J segment 8 bases; nucleotides outside the gene matches: 14. Germline V lookup: CDR1 SGDLS, CDR2 YYNGEE. The CDR3 length is 17 residues. CDR3 in amino acids: CASSEGTGTRASEKLFF. In DNA, the CDR3 is TGTGCCAGCAGCGAAGGGACAGGGACTCGGGCGTCGGAAAAACTGTTTTTT.

The chain joins TRBV5-6 to TRBJ1-2; TRBD1 might be the D (6 bases). In germline, CDR1 is SGHDT, CDR2 YYEEEE. The CDR3 loop spans 14 amino acids. V was pared by 4 bases and J by 8 bases, with 18 bases between. Written as DNA, the CDR3 is TGTGCCAGCAGCGTCGGTCGGGGGGCGAAAGGCTACACCTTC. Translation: CASSVGRGAKGYTF.

The rearrangement links TRBV6-5 to TRBJ2-1; D tentatively fits TRBD1 or TRBD2 (5 bases each). Trimming removed 4 bases from V and 9 bases from J, with 19 bases in between. The CDR3 spans 15 residues. CDR1 MNHEY and CDR2 SVGAGI come from the germline V gene. The DNA for the CDR3 is TGTGCCAGCAGTTCCGGGACCGTTCTTGGGTTTGAGCAGTTCTTC. Encoded protein: CASSSGTVLGFEQFF.

The chain recombines TRBV9 with TRBJ2-7, with 7 bases lining up with TRBD1. Germline trimming cut 4 bases from V and 12 bases from J; bases unmatched to any gene: 13. CDR1 is SGDLS, CDR2 YYNGEE, per germline. CDR3 length: 13 residues. Here the CDR3 reads CASSPFRDSLRYF. The CDR3 coding sequence is TGTGCCAGCAGCCCATTCCGGGACAGCCTCCGGTACTTC.